The T cell receptor (beta chain) under discussion was sequenced for a study of blood T cells in healthy people across ages. This CDR3 region has 13 residues. From germline, CDR1 is MNHEY and CDR2 SMNVEV (reference sequence). Trimming took 1 base from V and 11 from J; bases not matched to a gene: 6. Together with a sample-barcoded 5' primer, a J-beta primer mix was included in a second PCR lasting roughly 6 to 12 cycles. Unique molecular identifiers of 12 random nucleotides labeled each cDNA. MiXCR was run by TCRdb on the 5' RACE reads, yielding one entry per CDR3 protein. Of more than 1.4 million distinct CDR3 sequences in the sample, 40% to 50% were seen once. This clonotype has just a few counts.

This TCR derives from a woman between 18 and 30 years old in good health. Sequencing was done on a sample of blood. The chain employs TRBV27 and TRBJ2-5; 8 nucleotides match TRBD1. The CDR3 coding sequence is TGTGCCAGCAGTTTATTGGCGACAGGGGAGCAGTACTTC. This codes for CASSLLATGEQYF.